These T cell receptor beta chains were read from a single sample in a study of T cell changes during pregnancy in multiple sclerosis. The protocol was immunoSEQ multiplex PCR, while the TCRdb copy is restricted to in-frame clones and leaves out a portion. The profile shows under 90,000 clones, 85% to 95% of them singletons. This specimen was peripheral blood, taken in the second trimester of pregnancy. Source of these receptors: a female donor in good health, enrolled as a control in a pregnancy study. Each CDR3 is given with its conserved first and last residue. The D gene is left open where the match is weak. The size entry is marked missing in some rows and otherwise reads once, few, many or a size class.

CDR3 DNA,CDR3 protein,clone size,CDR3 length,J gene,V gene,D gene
TGCGCCACCCGGGAGGGCCTAGCGGGCGCTACCTACGAGCAGTACTTC,CATREGLAGATYEQYF,NA,16,TRBJ2-7,TRBV5-1,TRBD2
TGTGCCAGCAGCCAGGCGGGGGGAACGTACCAAGAGACCCAGTACTTC,CASSQAGGTYQETQYF,NA,16,TRBJ2-5,TRBV5-4,TRBD2
TGCGCCAGCAGCTTGGCAGCAGGAGGAGGTTCGGCTGAAGCTTTCTTT,CASSLAAGGGSAEAFF,once,16,TRBJ1-1,TRBV5-1,NA
TGTGCCAGCAGTTACTCGCCAGGGCGGAACACCGGGGAGCTGTTTTTT,CASSYSPGRNTGELFF,NA,16,TRBJ2-2,TRBV6-6,NA
TGTGCCAGCAGTATCCTAGCGGGGCCGGCCTACGAGCAGTACTTC,CASSILAGPAYEQYF,NA,15,TRBJ2-7,TRBV6-5,TRBD2
TGTGCCAGCAGGGACTTTGGTCGCGGACGAACGCCTGAAGCTTTCTTT,CASRDFGRGRTPEAFF,NA,16,TRBJ1-1,TRBV6-6,NA
TGTGCCAGCAGCCCCCGCGGGGGGGCCATGAACACCGGGGAGCTGTTTTTT,CASSPRGGAMNTGELFF,NA,17,TRBJ2-2,TRBV9,TRBD2
TGCGCCAGCAGCCAAGATTACGACAGATCTAATGAAAAACTGTTTTTT,CASSQDYDRSNEKLFF,NA,16,TRBJ1-4,TRBV4-1,NA
TGCGCCAGCAGCCAAGCAGTTTCTGGGGCCAACGTCCTGACTTTC,CASSQAVSGANVLTF,NA,15,TRBJ2-6,TRBV4-1,NA
TGTGCCAGCAGTGGAAGTTCGGGGATGGGCTACACCTTC,CASSGSSGMGYTF,NA,13,TRBJ1-2,TRBV2,NA
TGTGCCAGCAGCTTTCTAGCGGGAGGACCACTCTCCTACGAGCAGTACTTC,CASSFLAGGPLSYEQYF,once,17,TRBJ2-7,TRBV5-8,TRBD2
TGTGCCAGCAAGTTGGGGTCCGGCGAAGGAGGGACCCAGTACTTC,CASKLGSGEGGTQYF,NA,15,TRBJ2-5,TRBV27,NA
TGTGCCAGCAATGCGGGGTTGGACAATGAGCAGTTCTTC,CASNAGLDNEQFF,NA,13,TRBJ2-1,TRBV6-5,NA
TGTGCCAGCAGTCCCTCCGGACTAGCGGGAGGCGTATACAATGAGCAGTTCTTC,CASSPSGLAGGVYNEQFF,NA,18,TRBJ2-1,TRBV27,TRBD2
TGCGCCAGCAGCTTGAACGGGAGTCCAGATACGCAGTATTTT,CASSLNGSPDTQYF,NA,14,TRBJ2-3,TRBV5-1,NA
TGTGCCAGCAGTCCCCCCGACAGGACACTCACAGATACGCAGTATTTT,CASSPPDRTLTDTQYF,NA,16,TRBJ2-3,TRBV28,NA
TGTGCCAGCAGTTATTTGCGGCGGGACCCCGACAATGAGCAGTTCTTC,CASSYLRRDPDNEQFF,once,16,TRBJ2-1,TRBV6-5,NA
TGTGCCAGCAGTGAAATGGCAGTTGTCGAAAAACTGTTTTTT,CASSEMAVVEKLFF,NA,14,TRBJ1-4,TRBV6-1,NA
TGTGCCAGCAGCCCGCGCGAGACCCAGTACTTC,CASSPRETQYF,NA,11,TRBJ2-5,TRBV7-9,NA
TGTGCCAGTAGTATCGGAGGCCCCTTAAACGAGCAGTACTTC,CASSIGGPLNEQYF,once,14,TRBJ2-7,TRBV19,NA
TGCGCCAGCAGCCAAGTTTCAGGGACCTACGAGCAGTACTTC,CASSQVSGTYEQYF,NA,14,TRBJ2-7,TRBV4-1,NA
TGCGCCAGCAGCTTTAGTGGACAGGGCGGGGAGACCCAGTACTTC,CASSFSGQGGETQYF,NA,15,TRBJ2-5,TRBV5-1,TRBD1
TGTGCCAGCAGCGGGACAGGGGGCCGCTACGAGCAGTACTTC,CASSGTGGRYEQYF,NA,14,TRBJ2-7,TRBV2,TRBD1
TGTGCCAGCAGTTTGCAGACAGGGGGAGGCTACGAGCAGTACTTC,CASSLQTGGGYEQYF,once,15,TRBJ2-7,TRBV28,TRBD1
TGTGCCAGCAGCCAGGACAGGAGGGGGACTGAAGCTTTCTTT,CASSQDRRGTEAFF,NA,14,TRBJ1-1,TRBV28,TRBD1
TGTGCCAGCACTCAGACAGGGGCCCCGCCTGATACGCAGTATTTT,CASTQTGAPPDTQYF,NA,15,TRBJ2-3,TRBV27,TRBD1
TGTGCCAGCTCACGGAACACCGGGACTAGCGGGAGCGAGCAGTACTTC,CASSRNTGTSGSEQYF,few,16,TRBJ2-7,TRBV18,TRBD2
TGTGCCAGCAGCCCGAGAGGGTCCAGCTACAATGAGCAGTTCTTC,CASSPRGSSYNEQFF,NA,15,TRBJ2-1,TRBV7-9,NA
TGTGCCAGCAGCGCGGAGGCCGGGACAATCGGCACAGATACGCAGTATTTT,CASSAEAGTIGTDTQYF,NA,17,TRBJ2-3,TRBV7-9,NA
TGTGCCAGCAGTTCCGGGACAGGGGTGTTCGGCTATGGCTACACCTTC,CASSSGTGVFGYGYTF,NA,16,TRBJ1-2,TRBV28,TRBD1
TGTGCCAGCAGCCCCCAGGTGGGAGCGGGGTATAGCACAGATACGCAGTATTTT,CASSPQVGAGYSTDTQYF,NA,18,TRBJ2-3,TRBV7-2,TRBD2
TGTGCCAGCAGAAATAGGGGGAACGGGGAGCTGTTTTTT,CASRNRGNGELFF,once,13,TRBJ2-2,TRBV27,NA
TGTGCCAGTAGTATAAGGGCTAGCGGGAGCCCCCACGAGCAGTACTTC,CASSIRASGSPHEQYF,NA,16,TRBJ2-7,TRBV19,TRBD2
TGTGCCAGCAGCCCAGGGCCGGAGACCCAGTACTTC,CASSPGPETQYF,once,12,TRBJ2-5,TRBV7-9,NA
TGTGCCAGCAGCAGCACGCTAGCGTTTCCGCAGTATTTT,CASSSTLAFPQYF,NA,13,TRBJ2-3,TRBV7-8,NA
TGTGCCAGCAGCTCCCACGCGGAGACAGGGGCGGGACTCACCTACGAGCAGTACTTC,CASSSHAETGAGLTYEQYF,NA,19,TRBJ2-7,TRBV9,TRBD1
TGTGCCAGCAGCGTAGGGACTAGCGGTTTAAGGGCAGATACGCAGTATTTT,CASSVGTSGLRADTQYF,NA,17,TRBJ2-3,TRBV9,TRBD2
TGTGCCAGCAGCCCGGACAGGGCGTTTGCTGAAGCTTTCTTT,CASSPDRAFAEAFF,NA,14,TRBJ1-1,TRBV7-9,TRBD1
TGTGCCAGCAGTGCCGGGACTAGCGGGAGAGAGACCCAGTACTTC,CASSAGTSGRETQYF,NA,15,TRBJ2-5,TRBV6-5,TRBD2
TGTGCCAGCAGCCAGGGGGCGAACACTGAAGCTTTCTTT,CASSQGANTEAFF,NA,13,TRBJ1-1,TRBV5-4,TRBD1
TGTGCCAGCAGCTTTCTCTACCGGGACAGAGCCCCTATGTCGAACATTCAGTACTTC,CASSFLYRDRAPMSNIQYF,NA,19,TRBJ2-4,TRBV7-2,TRBD1
TGCGCCAGCAGCCAAGATCACCGGACAGGGTGGAATCAGCCCCAGCATTTT,CASSQDHRTGWNQPQHF,NA,17,TRBJ1-5,TRBV4-1,TRBD1
TGTGCCAGCAGTGAAGCGCTCTGGGGACAGGGTCGCGGCTACACCTTC,CASSEALWGQGRGYTF,NA,16,TRBJ1-2,TRBV2,TRBD1
TGTGCCAGCACCACGTGGAGCGGGAGTGGTCATGAGCAGTTCTTC,CASTTWSGSGHEQFF,NA,15,TRBJ2-1,TRBV7-9,TRBD2
TGCGCCAGCAGCTTAAGGCAGCGACTCAATGAGCAGTTCTTC,CASSLRQRLNEQFF,NA,14,TRBJ2-1,TRBV5-1,NA
TGTGCCAGCAGTTACCCGGGGTTGAACACTGAAGCTTTCTTT,CASSYPGLNTEAFF,NA,14,TRBJ1-1,TRBV6-5,NA
TGTGCCAGCTCACCGCCGGGGGGTGGTAACACTGAAGCTTTCTTT,CASSPPGGGNTEAFF,NA,15,TRBJ1-1,TRBV18,NA
TGTGCCATCAGTGAGTCTGGCGGGACCCCCTTCAATGAGCAGTTCTTC,CAISESGGTPFNEQFF,NA,16,TRBJ2-1,TRBV10-3,NA
TGTGCCTGGGGGCGCACAGATACGCAGTATTTT,CAWGRTDTQYF,NA,11,TRBJ2-3,TRBV30,NA
TGTGCCTGGAGTGCCCAAAACTGGGGGGTTCAGTTAAACATTCAGTACTTC,CAWSAQNWGVQLNIQYF,NA,17,TRBJ2-4,TRBV30,NA
TGTGCCAGCAAGCGGGAGCAGGGCCAAGAGACCCAGTACTTC,CASKREQGQETQYF,NA,14,TRBJ2-5,TRBV2,TRBD2
TGTGCCAGCAGCTTGGAACAGGGGGCGGTTGGAAACACCATATATTTT,CASSLEQGAVGNTIYF,NA,16,TRBJ1-3,TRBV5-4,TRBD1
TGTGCCAGCAGTACCGCCGGGACTAGCGTCTACGAGCAGTACTTC,CASSTAGTSVYEQYF,NA,15,TRBJ2-7,TRBV28,TRBD2